One sample yielded the 5 T cell receptor beta chains listed below, sequenced in a study of control samples from healthy donors and cancer patients. Assay: immunoSEQ multiplex PCR; the TCRdb copy retains only in-frame clones and omits some. The repertoire holds some 140,000 clones, with roughly 92% as singletons. The sample consisted of blood. The receptor source for this set is a man in his thirties or forties in good health.

This rearrangement joins TRBV11-3 to TRBJ2-7; 8 nucleotides line up with TRBD2. Trimming cost V 5 bases and J 4 bases; bases outside gene matches: 7. The CDR3 has 14 residues. CDR1 is SGHNT, CDR2 YENEEA, per germline. CDR3 region: CASSLPGRGYEQYF. For the CDR3, the DNA is TGTGCCAGCAGCCTCCCCGGGAGGGGTTACGAGCAGTACTTC.

J is TRBJ1-2 and V is TRBV19; no clear D gene. Trimming shortened V by 3 bases and J by 0 bases, and 17 bases separated the two germline ends. The CDR3 extends over 17 amino acids. Germline CDR1 and CDR2: LNHDA and SQIVND (reference sequence). The CDR3: CASSIGNSATANYGYTF. CDR3 bases: TGTGCCAGTAGTATCGGCAACAGTGCTACAGCTAACTATGGCTACACCTTC.

The rearrangement links TRBV7-9 to TRBJ2-6, with 8 bases fitting TRBD2. Germline loops: CDR1 SEHNR, CDR2 FQNEAQ (reference sequence). V trimming: 2 bases; J trimming: 5 bases; junction bases outside the gene matches: 14. This CDR3 is built from 19 residues. The CDR3 protein is CASSLLGYGGESWANVLTF. The CDR3 region has the DNA TGTGCCAGCAGCTTACTTGGTTACGGGGGGGAGTCTTGGGCCAACGTCCTGACTTTC. Looking up the rest from reference TRBV7-9 and TRBJ2-6 gives the full variable domain: DTGVSQNPRHKITKRGQNVTFRCDPISEHNRLYWYRQTLGQGPEFLTYFQNEAQLEKSRLLSDRFSAERPKGSFSTLEIQRTEQGDSAMYLCASSLLGYGGESWANVLTFGAGSRLTVL.

V usage is TRBV21-1 and J usage is TRBJ2-7; the table's D call of TRBD2 was not tested on the DNA. TRBV21-1 is given as a pseudogene. The CDR3 contains 16 residues. The CDR3 region is CASSLCFCGDSYEQYF. In DNA form, the CDR3 reads TGTGCCAGCAGCCTATGTTTTTGCGGAGACTCCTACGAGCAGTACTTC.

The chain carries TRBV4-3 and TRBJ2-1; D may be TRBD2 (6 bases). CDR3 size: 17 residues. Trimming cost V 1 base and J 9 bases, with 22 bases left between them. CDR1 and CDR2 from the germline V gene are LGHNA and YSLEER. CDR3 in DNA: TGCGCCAGCAGCCAAGCTTACCCGGGGGTCCTCGCTATTGAGCAGTTCTTC. Translating it yields CASSQAYPGVLAIEQFF.